These T cell receptor beta chains were read from a single sample in a study of radiation and T cells in renal cell carcinoma. TCRdb's table, derived via immunoSEQ multiplex PCR, lists solely in-frame clones and lacks some. The sample consists of fewer than 90,000 clones, 86% of them appearing once. Material: blood, obtained from a patient whose treatment included radiotherapy and nephrectomy. These receptors all come from a woman in her fifties or sixties with renal cell carcinoma. Each CDR3 is given with its conserved first and last residue. A D gene is named only where the DNA matches it firmly.

J gene	V gene	D gene	CDR3 protein
TRBJ1-1	TRBV6-6	.	CASSFTVNTEAFF
TRBJ1-2	TRBV4-3	.	CASSQARGGYGYTF
TRBJ1-5	TRBV19	.	CASMIRDPGQPQHF
TRBJ2-1	TRBV6-6	TRBD2	CVSGRGINEQFF
TRBJ2-5	TRBV7-2	.	CASSQQGGETQYF
TRBJ2-7	TRBV5-6	.	CASSATTYEQYF
TRBJ2-1	TRBV19	.	CASSTRGQNEQFF
TRBJ2-5	TRBV5-1	.	CASSFGGSAAQETQYF
TRBJ2-2	TRBV7-7	TRBD1	CASSQRQGNTGELFF
TRBJ2-3	TRBV7-9	.	CASSLGASDTQYF